These 25 T cell receptor beta chains were all obtained from the same sample, sequenced in a study of T cell responses to AZD1222 COVID-19 vaccine. Using immunoSEQ multiplex PCR, the repertoire was profiled, and TCRdb retains in-frame clones only, with some absent. The sample has 95,000 to 150,000 clones, roughly 88% seen once. Here the sequenced sample was peripheral blood, taken on day 0 of AZD1222 vaccination. The receptor source for this set is an adult in good health.

This clone has just one count. The gene calls are TRBV6-1 and TRBJ2-4; D is uncertain. The CDR3 loop spans 16 amino acids. V lost 1 base and J lost 15, with 25 bases in between. The germline V gene encodes CDR1 MNHNS and CDR2 SASEGT. CDR3 amino acids: CASSEEYNTIPIVRYF. CDR3 nucleotides: TGTGCCAGCAGTGAAGAATATAATACCATACCGATCGTCCGGTACTTC.

This clone has only one observation. This rearrangement joins TRBV28 to TRBJ1-6; D is uncertain. This CDR3 region has 12 residues. Germline CDR1 reads MDHEN; CDR2 reads SYDVKM. Trimming took 5 bases from V and 13 from J, leaving 12 bases between them. In DNA form, the CDR3 reads TGTGCCAGCAGTATGACGGACGGGCCCCTCCACTTT. It specifies CASSMTDGPLHF.

V is TRBV5-1 and J is TRBJ2-3; D possibly corresponds to TRBD2 (5 bases). CDR1 and CDR2 from the germline V gene are SGHRS and YFSETQ. This CDR3 spans 12 amino acids. V lost 2 bases, J lost 6 bases, and 7 bases lay in between. The CDR3 loop is CASSLAADTQYF. DNA for the CDR3: TGCGCCAGCAGCTTAGCGGCCGATACGCAGTATTTT.

This chain uses TRBV5-1 with TRBJ1-4; D may be TRBD1 (6 bases). V lost 0 bases and J 8 bases, leaving 14 bases between the germline ends. Germline V lookup: CDR1 SGHRS, CDR2 YFSETQ. This CDR3 comprises 15 residues. The CDR3 here is CASSLAQGRGEKLFF. CDR3 DNA: TGCGCCAGCAGCTTGGCCCAGGGGAGAGGGGAAAAACTGTTTTTT.

This chain joins TRBV16 and TRBJ1-2, with a tentative D call TRBD1 (5 bases). The germline gives CDR1 KGHSY, CDR2 FQNENV. V lost 2 bases and J 6 bases, leaving 13 bases between the germline ends. CDR3 length: 14 amino acids. Here the CDR3 DNA reads TGTGCCAGCAGCCAACTCAGGGAAAAAGATGGCTACACCTTC. It encodes CASSQLREKDGYTF.

The chain couples TRBV5-4 to TRBJ2-7, with D possibly matching TRBD2 (7 bases). The CDR3 length is 15 residues. Between the trimmed V and J ends, which lost 4 bases and 3 bases, there was a span of 17 bases. CDR1 and CDR2 from the germline V gene are SGHNT and YYREEE (reference sequence). CDR3 in amino acids: CASSRDGGQNYEQYF. DNA of the CDR3: TGTGCCAGCAGCCGAGACGGGGGGCAGAACTACGAGCAGTACTTC.

The chain combines TRBV3-1 (or the pseudogene TRBV3-2) with TRBJ2-1, with 7 bases lining up with TRBD1. V lost 1 base and J lost 8; bases outside the gene matches: 5. In germline, CDR1 is LGHDT, CDR2 YNNKEL (reference sequence). The CDR3 contains 14 residues. For the CDR3, the DNA is TGTGCCAGCAGCCAAGCTGACAGGGCACATGAGCAGTTCTTC. This gives the protein CASSQADRAHEQFF.

This clone was detected once. J is TRBJ1-2 and V is TRBV15, with D possibly matching TRBD1 (6 bases). Trimming took 1 base from V and 8 from J, leaving 11 bases between them. Germline assignment: CDR1 LNHNV and CDR2 YYDKDF (reference sequence). The CDR3 length is 13 residues. The CDR3 nucleotides read TGTGCCACCAGCAGAGGGACAGTATCGGGCTACACCTTC. Its protein product is CATSRGTVSGYTF.

CDR3 DNA: TGTGCCAGTAGTACCTACGACCCGGGGAATCAGCCCCAGCATTTT. It yields the protein CASSTYDPGNQPQHF. V gene TRBV19 combines with J gene TRBJ1-5; the D is unclear. The germline V and J ends were trimmed by 4 bases and 4 bases, with 14 bases remaining between them. The CDR3 is 15 residues long. Germline values: CDR1 LNHDA, CDR2 SQIVND (reference sequence).

This chain connects TRBV7-2 to TRBJ2-2; no reliable D call. The ends were cut back, 2 bases at V and 1 base at J, with 5 bases in the middle. CDR1 is SGHTA and CDR2 is FQGNSA in the germline V gene. The CDR3 covers 14 residues. In nucleotides, the CDR3 is TGTGCCAGCAGCTTACGACAGAACACCGGGGAGCTGTTTTTT. It encodes CASSLRQNTGELFF. The complete variable domain, with remaining parts taken from reference TRBV7-2 and TRBJ2-2, reads GAGVSQSPSNKVTEKGKDVELRCDPISGHTALYWYRQSLGQGLEFLIYFQGNSAPDKSGLPSDRFSAERTGGSVSTLTIQRTQQEDSAVYLCASSLRQNTGELFFGEGSRLTVL.

V usage is TRBV2 and J usage is TRBJ2-1; maybe TRBD2 (5 bases). Trimming removed 4 bases from V and 7 bases from J, with 14 bases in between. This CDR3 region has 14 residues. The V gene's germline CDR1 is SNHLY and CDR2 FYNNEI. In DNA form, the CDR3 reads TGTGCCAGCAGTGGGGATAGGACTCAGAATGAGCAGTTCTTC. It specifies CASSGDRTQNEQFF.

Remarks on this clone: Given a much more abundant clone one base away, this may be a read error. The chain carries TRBV6-4 and TRBJ2-3; 8 nucleotides line up with TRBD2. V was clipped by 0 bases and J by 2 bases; unmatched bases: 1. The CDR3 spans 15 residues. CDR1 and CDR2 from the germline V gene are MRHNA and SNTAGT. The CDR3 here is CASSDSSGNTDTQYF. CDR3 in DNA: TGTGCCAGCAGTGACTCTAGCGGGAACACAGATACGCAGTATTTT.

The V call is TRBV19, the J call TRBJ2-3, with D possibly being TRBD1 (6 bases). CDR3 size: 14 residues. The germline gives CDR1 LNHDA, CDR2 SQIVND (reference sequence). V shed 3 bases and J shed 2 bases, with 9 bases lying between them. CDR3 DNA sequence: TGTGCCAGTAGTATGACAGGCCCCACAGATACGCAGTATTTT. Translating gives CASSMTGPTDTQYF. Full variable domain (rest looked up from reference TRBV19 and TRBJ2-3): DGGITQSPKYLFRKEGQNVTLSCEQNLNHDAMYWYRQDPGQGLRLIYYSQIVNDFQKGDIAEGYSVSREKKESFPLTVTSAQKNPTAFYLCASSMTGPTDTQYFGPGTRLTVL.

The rearrangement links TRBV14 to TRBJ1-4; D remains unclear. Trimming pared 1 base from V and 7 bases from J, leaving 7 bases between. The CDR3 has 13 amino acids. Germline CDR1 SGHDN, CDR2 FVKESK. The CDR3 DNA sequence: TGTGCCAGCAGCCAAGTGGGAAGTGAAAAACTGTTTTTT. Amino acids: CASSQVGSEKLFF.

This clone was seen more than once but under ten times. The chain is built from TRBV11-2 and TRBJ1-1, with a possible D match to TRBD1 (5 bases). The V end was cut by 5 bases, the J end by 2 bases, with 15 bases between. The CDR3 extends over 15 amino acids. Germline V lookup: CDR1 SGHAT, CDR2 FQNNGV. DNA of the CDR3: TGTGCCAGCAGCAACGGACAAGTTCAAAACACTGAAGCTTTCTTT. Residues: CASSNGQVQNTEAFF.

V is TRBV7-2 and J is TRBJ2-3; D might be TRBD2 (6 bases). Trimming removed 6 bases from V and 1 base from J, with 14 bases in between. The CDR3 runs to 15 residues. Germline CDR1 and CDR2: SGHTA and FQGNSA. CDR3 nucleotides: TGTGCCAGCAGTTCCGGACTAAGGGGCACAGATACGCAGTATTTT. Its translation: CASSSGLRGTDTQYF.

This CDR3 is CASSYSSGTGYYEQYF. The CDR3 DNA reads as TGTGCCAGCAGTTACTCTTCCGGGACAGGGTACTACGAGCAGTACTTC. This chain uses TRBV6-5 with TRBJ2-7; TRBD1 matches at 9 bases. Unmatched junction bases numbered 6, after V lost 0 bases and J lost 3 bases. The CDR3 consists of 16 residues. Germline CDR1 MNHEY, CDR2 SVGAGI.

The V gene is TRBV4-2, the J gene TRBJ2-4, with TRBD2 matching 7 bases. V trimming: 0 bases; J trimming: 6 bases; junction bases outside the gene matches: 11. The CDR3 is 17 residues long. Germline V lookup: CDR1 LGHNA, CDR2 YNFKEQ. The CDR3, as DNA: TGTGCCAGCAGCCAAGAAGATGGCCCCGGCGGGAGAAACATTCAGTACTTC. It translates to CASSQEDGPGGRNIQYF.

CDR3 coding DNA: TGTGCCAGCAGCTTAGGGGACGGTCACTACGAGCAGTACTTC. Translation: CASSLGDGHYEQYF. This chain links TRBV11-3 with TRBJ2-7; D could derive from TRBD1 or TRBD2 (5 bases each). Germline loops: CDR1 SGHNT, CDR2 YENEEA. The CDR3 runs to 14 residues. V was trimmed by 1 base and J by 3 bases, leaving 10 bases between them.

The chain recombines TRBV24-1 with TRBJ1-2; 12 bases map to TRBD1. The CDR3 length is 14 residues. The J segment lost 6 bases and the V segment lost 4 bases, leaving 2 bases of the junction unmatched. Germline loops: CDR1 KGHDR, CDR2 SFDVKD. The CDR3 sequence: CATSEGQGADGYTF. The DNA for the CDR3 is TGTGCCACCAGTGAGGGACAGGGGGCGGATGGCTACACCTTC.

The chain uses TRBV6-1 and TRBJ2-1; a possible D gene is TRBD2 (5 bases). Trimming took 4 bases from V and 2 from J, leaving 24 bases between them. In germline, CDR1 is MNHNS, CDR2 SASEGT. This CDR3 is built from 19 residues. The CDR3 reads CASSVPRAVLLGTYNEQFF. CDR3 sequence (DNA): TGTGCCAGCAGTGTCCCGAGGGCGGTTCTCCTCGGGACCTACAATGAGCAGTTCTTC.

The sample holds a few counts of this clone. The V and J genes are TRBV10-3 and TRBJ1-1; D gene uncertain. Trimming removed 1 base from V and 6 bases from J, with 9 bases in between. The CDR3 runs to 13 residues. Germline values: CDR1 ENHRY, CDR2 SYGVKD. The CDR3 protein is CAISELGNPEAFF. CDR3 nucleotides: TGTGCCATCAGTGAGTTGGGGAATCCTGAAGCTTTCTTT.

CDR3 DNA sequence: TGTGCCAGCAGCGTAGGTGGACTGGGCACAGATACGCAGTATTTT. Amino acids: CASSVGGLGTDTQYF. The V gene is TRBV9, the J gene TRBJ2-3; a weak D match, TRBD2 (5 bases). Trimming stripped 0 bases from V and 1 base from J, with 9 bases between. Germline loops: CDR1 SGDLS, CDR2 YYNGEE. The CDR3 runs to 15 residues.

V and J are TRBV12-5 and TRBJ1-4; D gene ambiguous. The CDR3 is 16 residues long. Germline-derived CDR1 and CDR2 are LGHNT and FRNRAP. V was shortened by 6 bases and J by 8 bases, with 22 bases between the two germline ends. CDR3 in amino acids: CASGNWAGVDSEKLFF. The CDR3, as DNA: TGTGCTAGTGGGAACTGGGCAGGAGTCGATAGCGAAAAACTGTTTTTT.

There are a few counts of this clone. The chain has TRBV4-2 and TRBJ1-1, with D tentatively TRBD1 (6 bases). V was pared by 0 bases and J by 8 bases, with 13 bases between. Germline CDR1 is LGHNA and CDR2 is YNFKEQ. The CDR3 has 14 residues. DNA for the CDR3: TGTGCCAGCAGCCAAGATCCAGGGGTGGAAGAAGCTTTCTTT. This encodes CASSQDPGVEEAFF.